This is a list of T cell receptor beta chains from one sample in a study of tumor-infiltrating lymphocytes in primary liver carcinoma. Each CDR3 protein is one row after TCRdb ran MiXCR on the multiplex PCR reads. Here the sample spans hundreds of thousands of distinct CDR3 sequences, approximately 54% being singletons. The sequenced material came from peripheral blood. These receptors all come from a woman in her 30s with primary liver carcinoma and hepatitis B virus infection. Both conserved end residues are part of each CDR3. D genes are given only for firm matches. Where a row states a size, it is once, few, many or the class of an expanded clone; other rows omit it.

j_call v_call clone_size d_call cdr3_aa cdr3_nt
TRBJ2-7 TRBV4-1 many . CASSQEVALSSYEQYF TGCGCCAGCAGCCAAGAGGTAGCGCTGAGCTCCTACGAGCAGTACTTC
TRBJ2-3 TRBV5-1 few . CASSPDTDTQYF TGCGCCAGCAGCCCCGATACAGATACGCAGTATTTT
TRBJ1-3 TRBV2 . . CASSEGPRNTIYF TGTGCCAGCAGTGAAGGGCCAAGAAACACCATATATTTT
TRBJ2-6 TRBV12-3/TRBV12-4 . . CASSHVSGAAPGANVLTF TGTGCCAGCAGTCACGTGTCTGGTGCCGCACCAGGGGCCAACGTCCTGACTTTC
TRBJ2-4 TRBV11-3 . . CASGPKTVSIENIQYF TGTGCCAGCGGCCCCAAAACCGTCAGTATAGAAAACATTCAGTACTTC
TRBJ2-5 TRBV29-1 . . CSGTGAGGQETRYF TGCAGCGGGACGGGGGCAGGCGGGCAAGAGACCCGGTACTTC
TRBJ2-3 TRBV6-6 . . CASNATGVGDTQYF TGTGCCAGCAATGCAACGGGAGTAGGAGATACGCAGTATTTT
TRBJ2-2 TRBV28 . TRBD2 CASSLSQGLAGGRAGELFF TGTGCCAGCAGTTTGTCCCAAGGACTAGCGGGAGGGAGGGCCGGGGAGCTGTTTTTT
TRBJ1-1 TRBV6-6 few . CASTDRIAEAFF TGTGCCAGCACCGACAGGATAGCTGAAGCTTTCTTT
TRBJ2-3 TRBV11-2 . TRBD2 CASSPTSGRATDTQYF TGCGCCAGCAGCCCAACTAGCGGGAGGGCGACAGATACGCAGTATTTT
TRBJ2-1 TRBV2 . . CASSVDGPNEQLF TGTGCCAGCAGTGTGGACGGCCCAAATGAGCAGCTCTTC
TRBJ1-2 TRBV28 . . CASKHPLSWVDPSGHTF TGTGCCAGCAAACATCCCTTAAGCTGGGTGGATCCTAGTGGCCACACCTTC
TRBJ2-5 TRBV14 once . CASSLHGSETQYF TGTGCCAGCAGCCTGCATGGGTCGGAGACCCAGTACTTC
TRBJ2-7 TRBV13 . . CANSFLDSGSYEQYF TGTGCCAACAGCTTTCTTGACTCCGGGAGCTACGAGCAGTACTTC
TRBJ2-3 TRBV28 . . CASSQRRELGGDTQYF TGTGCCAGCAGTCAAAGACGGGAGCTCGGTGGAGATACGCAGTATTTT
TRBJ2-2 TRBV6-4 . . CASSARGTGELFF TGTGCCAGCAGTGCGAGGGGAACCGGGGAGCTGTTTTTT
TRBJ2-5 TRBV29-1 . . CKVLKGLQYF TGCAAAGTCCTCAAGGGACTTCAGTACTTC
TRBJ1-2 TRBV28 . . CASSFLRVAHGYTF TGTGCCAGCAGTTTCCTCCGGGTCGCTCATGGCTACACCTTC
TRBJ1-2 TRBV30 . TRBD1 CARSGTGGGYTF TGTGCCCGGTCGGGGACAGGAGGTGGCTACACCTTC
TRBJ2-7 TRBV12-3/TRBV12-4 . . CASSSAVGYEQYF TGTGCCAGCAGTTCAGCGGTGGGTTACGAGCAGTACTTC
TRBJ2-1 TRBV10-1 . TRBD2 CASSDGGLATYNEQFF TGCGCCAGCAGTGACGGAGGACTAGCGACCTACAATGAGCAGTTCTTC
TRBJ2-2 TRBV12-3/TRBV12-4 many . CASSLGLTGELFF TGTGCCAGCAGCTTAGGGTTGACCGGGGAGCTGTTTTTT
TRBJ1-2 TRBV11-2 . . CVSTQVGGGGYTF TGTGTCAGCACTCAGGTGGGGGGTGGAGGCTACACCTTC
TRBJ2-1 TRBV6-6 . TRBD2 CASRFLLRAGGNNEQFF TGTGCCAGCAGGTTCCTCCTTAGGGCGGGAGGGAACAATGAGCAGTTCTTC
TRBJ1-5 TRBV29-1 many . CSVAVNSNQPQHF TGCAGCGTTGCAGTCAATAGCAATCAGCCCCAGCATTTT
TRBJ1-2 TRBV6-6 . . CASGSGTYGHTF TGTGCCAGCGGATCAGGAACCTATGGCCACACCTTC
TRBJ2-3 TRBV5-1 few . CASSLQDLNTDTQYF TGCGCCAGCAGCCTTCAGGACTTAAACACAGATACGCAGTATTTT
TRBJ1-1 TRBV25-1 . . CASSELGTPNTEAFF TGTGCCAGCAGTGAATTGGGGACACCGAACACTGAAGCTTTCTTT
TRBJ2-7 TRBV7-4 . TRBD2 CASSLACGTSVFHLGSYGQYF TGTGCCAGTAGCTTAGCCTGTGGGACTAGCGTCTTTCACTTGGGCTCCTACGGGCAGTACTTC
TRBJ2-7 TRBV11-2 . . CASSLAHRLEQYF TGTGCCAGCAGCTTAGCGCACCGACTGGAGCAGTACTTC
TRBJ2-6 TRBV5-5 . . CASSLSLTGAYVLTF TGTGCCAGCAGCTTGTCACTTACGGGGGCCTACGTCCTGACTTTC
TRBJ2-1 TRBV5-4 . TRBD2 CASSFGAVGGNEQFF TGTGCCAGCAGCTTTGGAGCGGTGGGGGGGAATGAGCAGTTCTTC
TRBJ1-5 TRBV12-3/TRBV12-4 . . CANSQGVTQPQHF TGTGCCAACAGTCAGGGTGTGACTCAGCCCCAGCATTTT
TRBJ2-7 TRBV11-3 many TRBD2 CASRKMGLAAGHEQYF TGTGCCAGCAGAAAAATGGGACTAGCGGCTGGACACGAGCAGTACTTC
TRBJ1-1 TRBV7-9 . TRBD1 CASRVTGGRSAEAFF TGTGCCAGCAGGGTAACAGGGGGACGGTCTGCTGAAGCTTTCTTT
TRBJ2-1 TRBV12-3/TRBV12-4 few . CASSLGQIDEQFF TGTGCCAGCAGTTTAGGGCAGATCGATGAGCAGTTCTTC
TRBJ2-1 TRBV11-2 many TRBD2 CASSSQAGVGLREQFF TGTGCCAGCAGCTCCCAAGCGGGAGTAGGATTGCGTGAGCAGTTCTTC
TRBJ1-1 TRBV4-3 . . CTSSQAFGYTEAFF TGCACCAGCAGCCAAGCTTTTGGGTACACTGAAGCTTTCTTT
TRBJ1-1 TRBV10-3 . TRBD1 CAIRKAGTEVAEAFF TGTGCCATCAGGAAAGCCGGGACAGAGGTTGCTGAAGCTTTCTTT
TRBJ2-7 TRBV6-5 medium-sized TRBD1 CATRQGSEQYF TGTGCCACCCGACAGGGGAGTGAGCAGTACTTC
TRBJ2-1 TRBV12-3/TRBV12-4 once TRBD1 CAGSFMAGGANEQFF TGTGCCGGCAGTTTCATGGCAGGGGGCGCGAATGAGCAGTTCTTC
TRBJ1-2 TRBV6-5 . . CASGYDITNYGYTF TGTGCCAGCGGTTACGACATCACTAACTATGGCTACACCTTC
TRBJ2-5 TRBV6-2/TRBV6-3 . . CASTQDAVQGTQYF TGTGCCAGCACCCAGGACGCGGTCCAAGGGACCCAGTACTTC
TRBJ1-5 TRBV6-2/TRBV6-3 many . CATRGVRNSNQPQHF TGTGCTACGCGGGGGGTAAGGAATAGCAATCAGCCCCAGCATTTT
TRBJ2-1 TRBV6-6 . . CAVRDVVYNEQFF TGTGCCGTCAGAGACGTAGTTTACAATGAGCAGTTCTTC
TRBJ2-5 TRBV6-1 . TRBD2 CASRGRSGTQYF TGTGCCAGTCGCGGGAGGAGTGGGACCCAGTACTTC
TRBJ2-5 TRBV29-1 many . CSPMFGVLYF TGCAGCCCTATGTTCGGGGTTCTGTACTTC
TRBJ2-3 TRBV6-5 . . CASSQFRPDTDTQYF TGTGCCAGCAGTCAATTCAGACCAGACACAGATACGCAGTATTTT
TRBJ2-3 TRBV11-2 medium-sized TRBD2 CASSLISGRAAPLAQYF TGTGCCAGCAGCTTAATAAGCGGGAGGGCCGCCCCCCTCGCGCAGTATTTT
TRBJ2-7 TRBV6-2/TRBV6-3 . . CASTGTYYEQYF TGTGCCAGCACCGGGACTTATTACGAGCAGTACTTC
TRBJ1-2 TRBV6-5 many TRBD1 CASSFYRGGAEDYGYTF TGTGCCAGCAGTTTTTACAGGGGAGGTGCCGAAGACTATGGCTACACCTTC
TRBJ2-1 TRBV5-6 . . CASSPTRRGLGNEQFF TGTGCCAGCAGCCCTACGCGGCGGGGATTAGGGAATGAGCAGTTCTTC
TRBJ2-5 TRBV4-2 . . CASSQGQFQETQYF TGTGCCAGCAGCCAAGGACAGTTCCAAGAGACCCAGTACTTC